This is a list of T cell receptor beta chains from one sample in a study of blood T cell repertoires in COVID-19. Some clones are missing from TCRdb's copy, which holds only in-frame ones; the method was immunoSEQ multiplex PCR. The sample consists of 150,000 to 200,000 clones, around 83% of them appearing once. What was sequenced was PBMCs or T cells enriched from blood (not recorded which). All receptors derive from a woman aged 30 to 39 who had been exposed to COVID-19. The CDR3 runs from the conserved cysteine through the conserved F or W. D genes are given only for firm matches.

d_call	cdr3_length	v_call	j_call	cdr3_aa
TRBD1	14	TRBV6-5	TRBJ1-1	CASSPGQVNTEAFF
.	16	TRBV11-2	TRBJ1-1	CASSLYLGQSVTEAFF
.	14	TRBV27	TRBJ1-2	CASRPGSPNYGYTF
TRBD2	17	TRBV5-1	TRBJ2-1	CASSLALAGFLYNEQFF
TRBD1	10	TRBV27	TRBJ1-6	CARKDRVSYF
.	14	TRBV19	TRBJ1-1	CASREAGSYTEAFF
.	16	TRBV7-6	TRBJ2-2	CASIPPGGRGTGELFF
TRBD1	17	TRBV15	TRBJ1-2	CATSRDKGQGARYGYTF
.	13	TRBV7-2	TRBJ1-6	CASSAPRGLTLHF
TRBD1	17	TRBV7-2	TRBJ1-2	CASSLDRGLGREAGYTF
.	15	TRBV2	TRBJ1-5	CASSGLLYSNQPQHF
TRBD2	15	TRBV5-5	TRBJ2-2	CASSLAGGYTGELFF
.	13	TRBV10-3	TRBJ2-3	CAISLDGNLSQYF
TRBD1	16	TRBV19	TRBJ1-6	CASSILVGQGNSPLHF
TRBD1	16	TRBV4-1	TRBJ2-7	CASSQIEGQNPYEQYF
TRBD2	15	TRBV5-4	TRBJ2-7	CASSLGAGGNYEQYF
TRBD2	13	TRBV6-6	TRBJ2-5	CASAGTSLETQYF
.	16	TRBV7-3	TRBJ2-7	CASSLFAGGDTSQQYF
.	16	TRBV9	TRBJ1-6	CASSAYRDRRNSPLHF
TRBD2	18	TRBV5-1	TRBJ2-5	CASSPRPHGLAGVETQYF
.	14	TRBV10-3	TRBJ1-5	CAISEGGAGQPQHF
TRBD2	13	TRBV9	TRBJ2-7	CASSDGGSYEQYF
.	17	TRBV5-1	TRBJ1-3	CASSLNRGGLSGNTIYF
.	16	TRBV4-1	TRBJ1-5	CASSQDETVGYQPQHF
.	14	TRBV19	TRBJ1-5	CASSMADSNQPQHF
TRBD1	15	TRBV7-9	TRBJ2-2	CASRKQGIDTGELFF
TRBD2	15	TRBV24-1	TRBJ2-3	CATTGSRGAGDTQYF
TRBD1	16	TRBV5-1	TRBJ1-2	CASSLGQGAEDYGYTF
TRBD2	15	TRBV7-8	TRBJ2-7	CASRDSGAILDEQYF
.	15	TRBV15	TRBJ2-7	CATSRDSQTPYEQYF
TRBD2	16	TRBV7-3	TRBJ2-3	CASSFHQRGSTDTQYF
TRBD1	15	TRBV27	TRBJ2-5	CASSPIRTGEETQYF
.	15	TRBV2	TRBJ2-7	CASSEVGTPIYEQYF
TRBD1	13	TRBV29-1	TRBJ2-7	CSVEGGQAYEQYF
TRBD1	14	TRBV27	TRBJ1-3	CASSADRVGNTIYF
.	14	TRBV6-5	TRBJ1-2	CASSPSVVLTGYTF
.	16	TRBV5-8	TRBJ1-4	CASSLLIEGIDEKLFF
.	14	TRBV24-1	TRBJ1-2	CATSDADSFYGYTF
.	15	TRBV4-3	TRBJ2-7	CASSRRQLGNYEQYF
.	15	TRBV11-2	TRBJ1-3	CASSLGGGWGNTIYF
.	16	TRBV5-6	TRBJ1-5	CASSSSRRGGNQPQHF
.	15	TRBV11-1	TRBJ1-1	CASSSGAPVGTEAFF
.	15	TRBV6-2/TRBV6-3	TRBJ1-5	CASSWRAGGSQPQHF
TRBD2	13	TRBV15	TRBJ2-7	CATSGGLAYEQYF
.	14	TRBV2	TRBJ2-1	CASSERQAINEQFF
.	12	TRBV29-1	TRBJ2-1	CSVEVWGDEQFF
.	15	TRBV5-8	TRBJ2-2	CARQGQGRDTGELFF
TRBD1	14	TRBV27	TRBJ1-5	CASSYQGGHQPQHF
TRBD1	14	TRBV18	TRBJ1-5	CASSPGQHIQPQHF
TRBD1	14	TRBV2	TRBJ1-2	CASSEERQGLSYTF
.	13	TRBV7-8	TRBJ2-5	CASSLGLEETQYF
.	12	TRBV6-5	TRBJ1-2	CASRAGDYGYTF
TRBD1	15	TRBV7-2	TRBJ1-6	CASSLQGQENSPLHF
.	15	TRBV14	TRBJ2-7	CASSQGLREVYEQYF
TRBD1	18	TRBV27	TRBJ1-5	CASSPEVAGQGPVWPQHF
.	12	TRBV12-3/TRBV12-4	TRBJ2-5	CASSFSGETQYF
TRBD2	14	TRBV6-2/TRBV6-3	TRBJ2-3	CASSWAGRGDTQYF
TRBD2	16	TRBV6-5	TRBJ2-1	CASSYGWTSGSNEQFF
.	12	TRBV5-4	TRBJ1-1	CASSSPTYEAFF
TRBD2	16	TRBV9	TRBJ2-2	CASSVSGGQNTGELFF